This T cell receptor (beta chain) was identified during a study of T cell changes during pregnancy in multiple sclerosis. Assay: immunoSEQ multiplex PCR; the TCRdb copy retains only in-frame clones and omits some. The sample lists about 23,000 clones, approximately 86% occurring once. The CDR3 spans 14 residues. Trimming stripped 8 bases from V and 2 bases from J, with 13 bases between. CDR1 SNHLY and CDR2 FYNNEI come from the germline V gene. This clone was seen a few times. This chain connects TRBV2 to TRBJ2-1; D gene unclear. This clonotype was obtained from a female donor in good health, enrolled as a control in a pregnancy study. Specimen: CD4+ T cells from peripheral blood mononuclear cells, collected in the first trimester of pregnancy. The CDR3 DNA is TGTGCCAGCGGGTCGAGAGGAACCTACAATGAGCAGTTCTTC. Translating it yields CASGSRGTYNEQFF.